This TCR beta chain was captured by sequencing in a study of control samples from healthy donors and cancer patients. TCRdb's table, derived via immunoSEQ multiplex PCR, lists solely in-frame clones and lacks some. The profile shows 130,000 or so clones, around 92% of them singletons. This clone came up a few times. Trimming left V 2 bases short and J 3 bases short, with 8 bases between. Per germline, CDR1 MDHEN and CDR2 SYDVKM. The CDR3 is 14 residues long. This chain joins TRBV28 and TRBJ1-5; no clear D. The clonotype was recovered from a man aged 50 to 59 with head and neck cancer. What was sequenced was PBMCs. In DNA, the CDR3 is TGTGCCAGCAGTTTAACTGCGGACAATCAGCCCCAGCATTTT. Translating it yields CASSLTADNQPQHF.